Listed below are T cell receptor beta chains from one sample, sequenced in a study of T-cell reconstitution after alpha-beta-depleted transplantation in children. TCRdb fed the PCR reads into MiXCR, producing one record per CDR3 protein. The repertoire includes 250,000 to 350,000 distinct CDR3 sequences, about a tenth of them detected once, and 10% sits in the top ten. Sequenced material: PBMCs from the stem cell graft donor, taken from the stem cell graft. These receptors came from a human donor who donated a stem cell graft to a child with SCID. Each CDR3 is given with its conserved first and last residue. A D gene is named only where the DNA matches it firmly. Only part of the rows carry a size: once, few, many, or a class if the clone is expanded.

abundance: -; d_gene: -; v_gene: TRBV5-1; j_gene: TRBJ1-1; CDR3nt: TGCGCCAGCAGCCCCTTAACTTCCACTGAAGCTTTCTTT; CDR3aa: CASSPLTSTEAFF
abundance: -; d_gene: TRBD1; v_gene: TRBV12-3/TRBV12-4; j_gene: TRBJ2-1; CDR3nt: TGTGCCAGCAGCGGACAGGGGACTGGCAATGAGCAGTTCTTC; CDR3aa: CASSGQGTGNEQFF
abundance: -; d_gene: TRBD2; v_gene: TRBV5-1; j_gene: TRBJ2-2; CDR3nt: TGCGCCAGCGAACCCGCGGGGGGGCTCGGCACCGGGGAGCTGTTTTTT; CDR3aa: CASEPAGGLGTGELFF
abundance: -; d_gene: -; v_gene: TRBV6-5; j_gene: TRBJ1-3; CDR3nt: TGTGCCAGCAGTTACTCAATGGAGAGCTCTGGAAACACCATATATTTT; CDR3aa: CASSYSMESSGNTIYF
abundance: many; d_gene: -; v_gene: TRBV19; j_gene: TRBJ1-4; CDR3nt: TGTGCCAGTAGTGACGGGACAATTCGGCACGAAAAACTGTTTTTT; CDR3aa: CASSDGTIRHEKLFF
abundance: -; d_gene: -; v_gene: TRBV6-1; j_gene: TRBJ2-3; CDR3nt: TGTGCCAGCAGTCGAACACTTGGAGATACGCAGTATTTT; CDR3aa: CASSRTLGDTQYF
abundance: many; d_gene: -; v_gene: TRBV10-3; j_gene: TRBJ2-7; CDR3nt: TGTGCCATCAGTGAAAAGGGGACATCCTACGAGCAGTACTTC; CDR3aa: CAISEKGTSYEQYF
abundance: few; d_gene: -; v_gene: TRBV29-1; j_gene: TRBJ2-1; CDR3nt: TGCAGCGTTGAAGCGGTTTTACTCGGCTATGAGCAGTTCTTC; CDR3aa: CSVEAVLLGYEQFF
abundance: many; d_gene: -; v_gene: TRBV29-1; j_gene: TRBJ2-2; CDR3nt: TGCAGCGTTGAACGCGGCTTGGGGCAGGAGCTGTTTTTT; CDR3aa: CSVERGLGQELFF
abundance: -; d_gene: TRBD1; v_gene: TRBV15; j_gene: TRBJ1-1; CDR3nt: TGTGCCACCAGCAGAGCGGGACAGGGGCTCACTGAAGCTTTCTTT; CDR3aa: CATSRAGQGLTEAFF
abundance: -; d_gene: -; v_gene: TRBV5-5; j_gene: TRBJ2-3; CDR3nt: TGTGCCAGCAGCTTACACGACGGGACAGATACGCAGTATTTT; CDR3aa: CASSLHDGTDTQYF
abundance: few; d_gene: -; v_gene: TRBV4-1; j_gene: TRBJ1-6; CDR3nt: TGCGCCAGCAGCCAAGGGGGCGACGGTTCACCCCTCCACTTT; CDR3aa: CASSQGGDGSPLHF
abundance: -; d_gene: -; v_gene: TRBV7-8; j_gene: TRBJ2-7; CDR3nt: TGTGCCAGCAGCTTAGTCTGGCCAGACTCCTACGAGCAGTACTTC; CDR3aa: CASSLVWPDSYEQYF
abundance: many; d_gene: TRBD1; v_gene: TRBV20-1; j_gene: TRBJ1-4; CDR3nt: TGCAGTGCTAGCGACCGGGACAGTAATGAAAAACTGTTTTTT; CDR3aa: CSASDRDSNEKLFF
abundance: few; d_gene: TRBD1; v_gene: TRBV29-1; j_gene: TRBJ1-2; CDR3nt: TGCAGCACTCGACAGGGGCTTAACTATGGCTACACCTTC; CDR3aa: CSTRQGLNYGYTF
abundance: -; d_gene: -; v_gene: TRBV20-1; j_gene: TRBJ1-1; CDR3nt: TGCAGTGCGGGGAGGGTAAGGAACACTGAAGCTTTCTTT; CDR3aa: CSAGRVRNTEAFF
abundance: few; d_gene: -; v_gene: TRBV20-1; j_gene: TRBJ2-7; CDR3nt: TGCAGTGCTAGAACGGCGGCCCAGACCTCCTACGAGCAGTACTTC; CDR3aa: CSARTAAQTSYEQYF
abundance: -; d_gene: -; v_gene: TRBV6-1; j_gene: TRBJ2-7; CDR3nt: TGTGCCACACGACTAGTAGGCCTCTACGAGCAGTACTTC; CDR3aa: CATRLVGLYEQYF
abundance: few; d_gene: TRBD2; v_gene: TRBV5-5; j_gene: TRBJ2-3; CDR3nt: TGTGCCAGCAGCTTGGAGGGACTAGCGGGAGATACGCAGTATTTT; CDR3aa: CASSLEGLAGDTQYF
abundance: many; d_gene: -; v_gene: TRBV2; j_gene: TRBJ1-1; CDR3nt: TGTGCCAGGGCGAACAAGGTGAACACTGAAGCTTTCTTT; CDR3aa: CARANKVNTEAFF
abundance: few; d_gene: TRBD2; v_gene: TRBV20-1; j_gene: TRBJ2-1; CDR3nt: TGCAGTGCTGGACTAGCGTCCCTCTCCTACAATGAGCAGTTCTTC; CDR3aa: CSAGLASLSYNEQFF
abundance: -; d_gene: -; v_gene: TRBV7-2; j_gene: TRBJ2-1; CDR3nt: TGTGCCAGCAGCTCAATCCGGCTAGCCGGCGAGCAGTTCTTC; CDR3aa: CASSSIRLAGEQFF
abundance: few; d_gene: -; v_gene: TRBV27; j_gene: TRBJ1-5; CDR3nt: TGTGCCAGCACCCTCGGCAATCAGCCCCAGCATTTT; CDR3aa: CASTLGNQPQHF
abundance: few; d_gene: -; v_gene: TRBV5-1; j_gene: TRBJ2-3; CDR3nt: TGCGCCAGCAGCTTGGGGGAGTATACGCAGTATTTT; CDR3aa: CASSLGEYTQYF
abundance: few; d_gene: -; v_gene: TRBV20-1; j_gene: TRBJ1-4; CDR3nt: TGCAGTGCTAGAGATGGTGGCACAGGGAGTGAAAAACTGTTTTTT; CDR3aa: CSARDGGTGSEKLFF
abundance: few; d_gene: TRBD1; v_gene: TRBV4-2; j_gene: TRBJ2-5; CDR3nt: TGTGCCAGCAGCCCTGGGACAGGGGAAGAGACCCAGTACTTC; CDR3aa: CASSPGTGEETQYF
abundance: few; d_gene: TRBD2; v_gene: TRBV4-2; j_gene: TRBJ2-2; CDR3nt: TGTGCCAGCAGCTCAAGACTAGCGGGGGGGCTCGGGGAGCTGTTTTTT; CDR3aa: CASSSRLAGGLGELFF
abundance: few; d_gene: -; v_gene: TRBV10-3; j_gene: TRBJ2-7; CDR3nt: TGTGCCACGGTAGGGGTGACCTACGAGCAGTACTTC; CDR3aa: CATVGVTYEQYF
abundance: many; d_gene: -; v_gene: TRBV7-8; j_gene: TRBJ2-1; CDR3nt: TGTGCCAGCAGCCCCACCAGGCGGGCCAATGAGCAGTTCTTC; CDR3aa: CASSPTRRANEQFF
abundance: few; d_gene: TRBD1; v_gene: TRBV9; j_gene: TRBJ1-1; CDR3nt: TGTGCCAGCAGCGCAGCGGGACAGGGTGCCACTGAAGCTTTCTTT; CDR3aa: CASSAAGQGATEAFF
abundance: -; d_gene: TRBD1; v_gene: TRBV5-1; j_gene: TRBJ2-1; CDR3nt: TGCGCCAGCAGCTTGGCCCAAGCCGGGACAGGGCCTTCCTACAATGAGCAGTTCTTC; CDR3aa: CASSLAQAGTGPSYNEQFF
abundance: -; d_gene: -; v_gene: TRBV2; j_gene: TRBJ2-7; CDR3nt: TGTGCCAGCAGACGGGCAGGGAACTCCGAGCAGTACTTC; CDR3aa: CASRRAGNSEQYF
abundance: many; d_gene: -; v_gene: TRBV7-2; j_gene: TRBJ2-1; CDR3nt: TGTGCCAGCCCTAGGAGGGGGGCCTACAATGAGCAGTTCTTC; CDR3aa: CASPRRGAYNEQFF
abundance: many; d_gene: TRBD2; v_gene: TRBV4-1; j_gene: TRBJ2-5; CDR3nt: TGCGCCAGCAGCCAAGATCATAGCGGGGGAATAGAGACCCAGTACTTC; CDR3aa: CASSQDHSGGIETQYF
abundance: -; d_gene: -; v_gene: TRBV5-1; j_gene: TRBJ2-5; CDR3nt: TGCGCCAGCAGACCAGACGGAGAAGAGACCCAGTACTTC; CDR3aa: CASRPDGEETQYF
abundance: few; d_gene: TRBD1; v_gene: TRBV5-1; j_gene: TRBJ2-7; CDR3nt: TGCGCCAGCAGCTCGACAGGGAGCCCCTGGGAGCAGTACTTC; CDR3aa: CASSSTGSPWEQYF
abundance: few; d_gene: -; v_gene: TRBV10-1; j_gene: TRBJ2-2; CDR3nt: TGCGCCAGCGGACCGGACTCGAGCAGGGAGCTGTTTTTT; CDR3aa: CASGPDSSRELFF
abundance: many; d_gene: -; v_gene: TRBV14; j_gene: TRBJ1-1; CDR3nt: TGTGCCAGCAGCCAAGTTACAGGGAAAGCTTTCTTT; CDR3aa: CASSQVTGKAFF
abundance: -; d_gene: TRBD1; v_gene: TRBV12-5; j_gene: TRBJ2-1; CDR3nt: TGTGCTAGTGGGGGACAGAGCTCCTACAATGAGCAGTTCTTC; CDR3aa: CASGGQSSYNEQFF
abundance: -; d_gene: TRBD2; v_gene: TRBV15; j_gene: TRBJ2-1; CDR3nt: TGTGCCACCAGCAGCCCGGCTAGCGGGGGATATGTAAGGGATGAGCAGTTCTTC; CDR3aa: CATSSPASGGYVRDEQFF
abundance: few; d_gene: -; v_gene: TRBV7-8; j_gene: TRBJ1-3; CDR3nt: TGTGCCAGCAGCTTATACAAATCTGGAAACACCATATATTTT; CDR3aa: CASSLYKSGNTIYF
abundance: -; d_gene: -; v_gene: TRBV7-3; j_gene: TRBJ2-1; CDR3nt: TGTGCCAGCAGCTCCGCGGTGGGGGGCGCTTACAATGAGCAGTTCTTC; CDR3aa: CASSSAVGGAYNEQFF
abundance: -; d_gene: -; v_gene: TRBV9; j_gene: TRBJ1-5; CDR3nt: TGTGCCAGCAGCGTATCGGCAGACTATCAGCCCCAGCATTTT; CDR3aa: CASSVSADYQPQHF
abundance: many; d_gene: -; v_gene: TRBV20-1; j_gene: TRBJ1-3; CDR3nt: TGCAGTGCTAGTCAAGGGGTCGCAAACACCATATATTTT; CDR3aa: CSASQGVANTIYF
abundance: few; d_gene: -; v_gene: TRBV7-9; j_gene: TRBJ2-2; CDR3nt: TGTGCCAGCAGCCCCGGCTTCGGGGAGCTGTTTTTT; CDR3aa: CASSPGFGELFF
abundance: few; d_gene: -; v_gene: TRBV7-9; j_gene: TRBJ2-2; CDR3nt: TGTGCCAGCAGCCGTGAGACCGGGGAGCTGTTTTTT; CDR3aa: CASSRETGELFF
abundance: few; d_gene: -; v_gene: TRBV5-1; j_gene: TRBJ2-6; CDR3nt: TGCGCCAGCAGCCTGCCGGGACTGGACTCTGGGGCCAACGTCCTGACTTTC; CDR3aa: CASSLPGLDSGANVLTF
abundance: -; d_gene: TRBD1; v_gene: TRBV27; j_gene: TRBJ1-5; CDR3nt: TGTGCCAGCAGCCAGGGGGGTCCGAATCAGCCCCAGCATTTT; CDR3aa: CASSQGGPNQPQHF